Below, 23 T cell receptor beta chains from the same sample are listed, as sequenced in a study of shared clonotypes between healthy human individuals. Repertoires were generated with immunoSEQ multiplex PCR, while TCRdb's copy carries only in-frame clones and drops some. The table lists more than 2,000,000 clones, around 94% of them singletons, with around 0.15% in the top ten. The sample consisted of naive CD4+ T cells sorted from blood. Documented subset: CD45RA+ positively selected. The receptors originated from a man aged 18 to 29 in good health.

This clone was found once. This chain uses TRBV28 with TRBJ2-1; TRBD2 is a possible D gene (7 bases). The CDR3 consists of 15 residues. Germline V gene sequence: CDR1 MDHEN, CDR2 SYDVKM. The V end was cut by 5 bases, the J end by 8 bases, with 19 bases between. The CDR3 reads CASSGKGGVIDEQFF. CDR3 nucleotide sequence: TGTGCCAGCAGTGGAAAGGGGGGGGTAATCGATGAGCAGTTCTTC.

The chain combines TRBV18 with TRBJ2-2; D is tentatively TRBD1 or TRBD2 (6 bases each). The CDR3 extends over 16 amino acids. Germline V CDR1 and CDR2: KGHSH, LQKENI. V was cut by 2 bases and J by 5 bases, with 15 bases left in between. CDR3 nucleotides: TGTGCCAGCTCACCAGGAATACAAGGGGGGACCGGGGAGCTGTTTTTT. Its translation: CASSPGIQGGTGELFF.

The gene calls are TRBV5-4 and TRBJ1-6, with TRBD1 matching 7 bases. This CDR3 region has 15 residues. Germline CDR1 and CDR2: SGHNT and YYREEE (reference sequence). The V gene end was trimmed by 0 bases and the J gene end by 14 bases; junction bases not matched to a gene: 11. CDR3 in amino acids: CASSLGGQEGLALHF. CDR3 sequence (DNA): TGTGCCAGCAGCTTGGGCGGACAGGAGGGCTTGGCCCTCCACTTT.

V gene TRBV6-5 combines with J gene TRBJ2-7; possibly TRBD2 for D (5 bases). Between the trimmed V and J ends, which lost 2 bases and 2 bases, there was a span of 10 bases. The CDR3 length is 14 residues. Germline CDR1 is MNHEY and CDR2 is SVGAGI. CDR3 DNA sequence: TGTGCCAGCAGTTACAAGGACTGGGCCTACGAGCAGTACTTC. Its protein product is CASSYKDWAYEQYF.

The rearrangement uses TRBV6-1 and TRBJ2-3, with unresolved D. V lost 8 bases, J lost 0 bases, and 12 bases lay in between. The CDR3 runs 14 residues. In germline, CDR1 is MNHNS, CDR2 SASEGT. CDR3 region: CASSFTASTDTQYF. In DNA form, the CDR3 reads TGTGCCAGCTCATTTACAGCTAGCACAGATACGCAGTATTTT.

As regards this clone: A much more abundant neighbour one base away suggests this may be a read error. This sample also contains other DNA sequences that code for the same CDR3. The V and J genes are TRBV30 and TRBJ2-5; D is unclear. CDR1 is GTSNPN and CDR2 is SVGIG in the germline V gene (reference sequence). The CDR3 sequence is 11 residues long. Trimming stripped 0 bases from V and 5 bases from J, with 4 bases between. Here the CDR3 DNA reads TGTGCCTGGAGTGTAGGCGAGACCCAGTACTTC. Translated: CAWSVGETQYF.

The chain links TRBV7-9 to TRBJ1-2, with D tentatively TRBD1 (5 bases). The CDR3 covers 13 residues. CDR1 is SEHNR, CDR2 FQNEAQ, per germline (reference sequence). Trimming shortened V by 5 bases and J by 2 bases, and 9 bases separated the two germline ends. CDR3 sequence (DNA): TGTGCCAGCAGCGCGGGGCGAAACTATGGCTACACCTTC. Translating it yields CASSAGRNYGYTF. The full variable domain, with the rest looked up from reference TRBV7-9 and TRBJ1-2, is DTGVSQNPRHKITKRGQNVTFRCDPISEHNRLYWYRQTLGQGPEFLTYFQNEAQLEKSRLLSDRFSAERPKGSFSTLEIQRTEQGDSAMYLCASSAGRNYGYTFGSGTRLTVV.

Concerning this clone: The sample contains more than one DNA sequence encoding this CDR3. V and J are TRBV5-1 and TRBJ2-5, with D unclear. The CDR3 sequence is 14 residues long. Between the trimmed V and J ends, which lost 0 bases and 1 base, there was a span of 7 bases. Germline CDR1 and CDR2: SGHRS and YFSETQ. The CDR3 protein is CASSLDSTQETQYF. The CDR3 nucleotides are TGCGCCAGCAGCTTGGACAGTACCCAAGAGACCCAGTACTTC.

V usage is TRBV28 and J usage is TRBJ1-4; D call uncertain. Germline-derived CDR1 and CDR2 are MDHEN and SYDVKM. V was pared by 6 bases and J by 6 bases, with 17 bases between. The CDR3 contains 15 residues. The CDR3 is CASSRPSAGDEKLFF. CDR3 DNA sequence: TGTGCCAGCAGCCGCCCCTCGGCCGGGGATGAAAAACTGTTTTTT.

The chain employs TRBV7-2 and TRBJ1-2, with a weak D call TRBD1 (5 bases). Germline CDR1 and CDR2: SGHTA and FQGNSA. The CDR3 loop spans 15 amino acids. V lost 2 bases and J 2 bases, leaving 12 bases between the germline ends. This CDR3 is CASSLRGGENYGYTF. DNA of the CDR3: TGTGCCAGCAGCTTAAGGGGAGGGGAGAACTATGGCTACACCTTC.

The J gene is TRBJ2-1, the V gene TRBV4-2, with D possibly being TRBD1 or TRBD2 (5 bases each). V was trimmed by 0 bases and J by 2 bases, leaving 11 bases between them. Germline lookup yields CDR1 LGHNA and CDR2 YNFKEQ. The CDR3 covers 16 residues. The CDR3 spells CASSQDWGSTYNEQFF. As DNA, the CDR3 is TGTGCCAGCAGCCAAGATTGGGGGTCGACCTACAATGAGCAGTTCTTC.

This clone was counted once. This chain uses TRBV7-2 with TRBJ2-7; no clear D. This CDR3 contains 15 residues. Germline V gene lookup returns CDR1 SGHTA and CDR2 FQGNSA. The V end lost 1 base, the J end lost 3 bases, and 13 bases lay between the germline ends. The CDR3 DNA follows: TGTGCCAGCAGCTTAGAGTACTACTCTCTCTACGAGCAGTACTTC. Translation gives CASSLEYYSLYEQYF. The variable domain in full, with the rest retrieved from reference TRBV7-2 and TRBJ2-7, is GAGVSQSPSNKVTEKGKDVELRCDPISGHTALYWYRQSLGQGLEFLIYFQGNSAPDKSGLPSDRFSAERTGGSVSTLTIQRTQQEDSAVYLCASSLEYYSLYEQYFGPGTRLTVT.

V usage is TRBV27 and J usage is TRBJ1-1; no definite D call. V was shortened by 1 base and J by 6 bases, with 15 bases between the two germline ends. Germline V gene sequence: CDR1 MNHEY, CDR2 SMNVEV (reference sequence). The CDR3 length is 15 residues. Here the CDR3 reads CASSLWTAGKAEAFF. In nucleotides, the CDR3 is TGTGCCAGCAGTTTATGGACCGCGGGGAAGGCTGAAGCTTTCTTT.

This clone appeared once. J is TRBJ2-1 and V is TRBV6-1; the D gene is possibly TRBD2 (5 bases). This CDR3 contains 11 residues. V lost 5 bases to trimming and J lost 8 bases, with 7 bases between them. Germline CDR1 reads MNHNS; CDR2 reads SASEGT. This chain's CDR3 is CASSRGYEQFF. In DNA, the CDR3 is TGTGCCAGCAGTCGGGGTTATGAGCAGTTCTTC.

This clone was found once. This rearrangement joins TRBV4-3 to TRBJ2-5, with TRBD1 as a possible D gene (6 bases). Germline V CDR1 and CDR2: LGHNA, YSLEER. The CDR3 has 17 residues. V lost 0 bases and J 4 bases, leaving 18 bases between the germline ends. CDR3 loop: CASSQDLVAGVSETQYF. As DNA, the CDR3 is TGCGCCAGCAGCCAAGATTTGGTGGCAGGGGTATCAGAGACCCAGTACTTC.

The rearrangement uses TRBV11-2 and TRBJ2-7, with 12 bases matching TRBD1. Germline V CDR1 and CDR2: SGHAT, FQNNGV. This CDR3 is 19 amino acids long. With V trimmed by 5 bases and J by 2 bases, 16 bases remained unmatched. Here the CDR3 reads CASSQGQGAYLRVAYEQYF. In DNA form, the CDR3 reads TGTGCCAGCAGCCAGGGACAGGGGGCCTACTTGCGGGTAGCCTACGAGCAGTACTTC.

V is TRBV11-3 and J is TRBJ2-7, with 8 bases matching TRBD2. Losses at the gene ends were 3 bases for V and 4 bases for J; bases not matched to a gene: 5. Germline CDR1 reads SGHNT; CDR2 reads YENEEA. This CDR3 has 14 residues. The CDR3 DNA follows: TGTGCCAGCAGCTTTCGAGCGGGGGATTACGAGCAGTACTTC. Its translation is CASSFRAGDYEQYF. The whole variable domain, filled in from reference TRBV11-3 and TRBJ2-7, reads EAGVVQSPRYKIIEKKQPVAFWCNPISGHNTLYWYLQNLGQGPELLIRYENEEAVDDSQLPKDRFSAERLKGVDSTLKIQPAELGDSAVYLCASSFRAGDYEQYFGPGTRLTVT.

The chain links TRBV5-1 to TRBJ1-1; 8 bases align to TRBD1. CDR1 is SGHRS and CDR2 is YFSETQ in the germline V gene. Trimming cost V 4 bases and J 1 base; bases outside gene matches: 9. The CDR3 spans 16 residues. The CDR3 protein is CASSPDRGKSNTEAFF. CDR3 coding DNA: TGCGCCAGCAGCCCTGACAGGGGAAAGTCGAACACTGAAGCTTTCTTT.

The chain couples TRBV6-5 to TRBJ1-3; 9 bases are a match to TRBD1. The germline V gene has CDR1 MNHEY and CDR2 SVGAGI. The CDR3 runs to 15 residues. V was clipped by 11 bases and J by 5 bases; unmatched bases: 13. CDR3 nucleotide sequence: TGTGCCTGCTCCAAGACGACAGGGGGGAGAAACACCATATATTTT. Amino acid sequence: CACSKTTGGRNTIYF.

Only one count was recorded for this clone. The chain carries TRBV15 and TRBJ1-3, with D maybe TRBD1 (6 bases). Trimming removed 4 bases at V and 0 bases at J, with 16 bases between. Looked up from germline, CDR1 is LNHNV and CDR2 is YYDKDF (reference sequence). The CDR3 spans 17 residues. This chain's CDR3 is CATSKRQDAISGNTIYF. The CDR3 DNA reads TGTGCCACCAGCAAACGACAGGACGCCATCTCTGGAAACACCATATATTTT.

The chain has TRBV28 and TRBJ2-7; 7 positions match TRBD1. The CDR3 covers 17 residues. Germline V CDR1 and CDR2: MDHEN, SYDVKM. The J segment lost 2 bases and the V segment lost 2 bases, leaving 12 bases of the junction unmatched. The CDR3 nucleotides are TGTGCCAGCAGTTTAAATCGACTCGGGGACAGCACCTACGAGCAGTACTTC. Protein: CASSLNRLGDSTYEQYF. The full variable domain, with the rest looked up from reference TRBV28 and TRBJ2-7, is DVKVTQSSRYLVKRTGEKVFLECVQDMDHENMFWYRQDPGLGLRLIYFSYDVKMKEKGDIPEGYSVSREKKERFSLILESASTNQTSMYLCASSLNRLGDSTYEQYFGPGTRLTVT.

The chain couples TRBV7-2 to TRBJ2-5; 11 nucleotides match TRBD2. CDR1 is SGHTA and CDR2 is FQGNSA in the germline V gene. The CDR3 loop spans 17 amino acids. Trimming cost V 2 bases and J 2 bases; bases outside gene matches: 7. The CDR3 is CASSLSPSGGPQETQYF. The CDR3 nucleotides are TGTGCCAGCAGCTTAAGCCCTAGCGGGGGGCCTCAAGAGACCCAGTACTTC.

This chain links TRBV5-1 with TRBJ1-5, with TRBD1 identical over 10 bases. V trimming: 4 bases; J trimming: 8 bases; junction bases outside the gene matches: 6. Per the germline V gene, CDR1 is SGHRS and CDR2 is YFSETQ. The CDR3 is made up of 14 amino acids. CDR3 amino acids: CASSQGQGREPQHF. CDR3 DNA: TGCGCCAGCAGCCAGGGACAGGGGAGAGAGCCCCAGCATTTT.